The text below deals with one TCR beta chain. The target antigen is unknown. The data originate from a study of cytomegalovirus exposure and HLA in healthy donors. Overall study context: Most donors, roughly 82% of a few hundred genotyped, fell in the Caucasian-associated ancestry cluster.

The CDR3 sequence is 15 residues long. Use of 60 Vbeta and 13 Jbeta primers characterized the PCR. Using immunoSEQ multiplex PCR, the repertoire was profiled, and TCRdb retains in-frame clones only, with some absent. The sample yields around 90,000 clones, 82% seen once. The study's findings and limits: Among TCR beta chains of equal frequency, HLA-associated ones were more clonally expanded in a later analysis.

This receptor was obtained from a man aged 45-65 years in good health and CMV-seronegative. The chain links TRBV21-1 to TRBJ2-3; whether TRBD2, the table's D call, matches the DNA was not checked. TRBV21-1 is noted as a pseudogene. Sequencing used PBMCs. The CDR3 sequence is CASSKRRRAGTAQYF. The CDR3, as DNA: TGTGCCAGCAGCAAACGCAGGAGGGCAGGTACCGCGCAGTATTTT.